A single sample gave rise to the 4 T cell receptor beta chains below, sequenced in a study of cytomegalovirus exposure and HLA in healthy donors. Profiling relied on immunoSEQ multiplex PCR, and the TCRdb table lists in-frame clones only, not all of them. The table includes about 200,000 clones, around 90% detected once. The sample comprised PBMCs. These receptors originate from a woman aged 18 to 35 in good health and CMV-seronegative.

The chain has TRBV4-3 and TRBJ1-5; D call uncertain. V was trimmed by 0 bases and J by 7 bases, leaving 13 bases between them. The CDR3 runs to 15 residues. CDR1 LGHNA and CDR2 YSLEER come from the germline V gene. CDR3 protein: CASSQDLSEWQPQHF. Written as DNA, the CDR3 is TGCGCCAGCAGCCAAGACCTGTCGGAGTGGCAGCCCCAGCATTTT.

V is TRBV19 and J is TRBJ1-2, with 7 bases identical to TRBD1. CDR3 length equals 15 residues. Germline assignment: CDR1 LNHDA and CDR2 SQIVND (reference sequence). The J segment lost 4 bases and the V segment lost 3 bases, leaving 8 bases of the junction unmatched. CDR3: CASSISGTAIYGYTF. The CDR3 DNA reads as TGTGCCAGTAGTATTAGTGGGACAGCGATCTATGGCTACACCTTC.

The chain recombines TRBV25-1 with TRBJ1-1, with D maybe TRBD1 (5 bases). The germline V gene encodes CDR1 MGHDK and CDR2 SYGVNS. The germline V and J ends were trimmed by 5 bases and 2 bases, with 12 bases remaining between them. The length of the CDR3 is 14 residues. Here the CDR3 reads CASSWSRANTEAFF. Here the CDR3 DNA reads TGTGCCAGCAGTTGGAGCAGGGCCAACACTGAAGCTTTCTTT.

The CDR3 region is CASSWTSGTVRDIQYF. The CDR3 nucleotides read TGTGCCAGCAGTTGGACTAGCGGGACGGTGAGGGACATTCAGTACTTC. This sequence joins TRBV6-5 and TRBJ2-4, with 12 bases that match TRBD2. J lost 8 bases, V lost 4 bases, and 9 bases had no gene match. The CDR3 is 16 residues long. Germline V lookup: CDR1 MNHEY, CDR2 SVGAGI.